This T cell receptor beta chain was sequenced in a study of blood T cell repertoires in COVID-19. V was shortened by 5 bases and J by 0 bases, with 17 bases between the two germline ends. The CDR3 runs to 15 residues. Germline V gene data show CDR1 as SQVTM and CDR2 as ANQGSEA. Clones were sequenced by immunoSEQ multiplex PCR, and TCRdb holds only the in-frame ones, with some missing. The sample gives around 100,000 clones, about 89% of which show up once; roughly 3.6% is in the top ten. The origin of this receptor is a woman aged 55-69 years with acute or convalescent COVID-19. The chain recombines TRBV29-1 with TRBJ2-7; D is unclear. Sequenced material: peripheral blood. CDR3 sequence reads: CSVTAIASSSYEQYF. For the CDR3, the DNA is TGCAGCGTTACCGCGATAGCTTCCTCCTCCTACGAGCAGTACTTC.